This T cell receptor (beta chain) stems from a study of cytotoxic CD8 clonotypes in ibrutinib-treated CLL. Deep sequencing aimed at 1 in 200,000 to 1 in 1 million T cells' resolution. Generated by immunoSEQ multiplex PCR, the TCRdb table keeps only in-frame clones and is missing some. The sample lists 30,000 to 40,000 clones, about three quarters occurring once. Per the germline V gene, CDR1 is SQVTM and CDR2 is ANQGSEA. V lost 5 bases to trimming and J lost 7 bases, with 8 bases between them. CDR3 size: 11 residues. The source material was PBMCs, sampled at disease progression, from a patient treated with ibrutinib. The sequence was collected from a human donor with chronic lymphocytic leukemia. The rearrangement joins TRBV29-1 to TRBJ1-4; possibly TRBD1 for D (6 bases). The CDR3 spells CSVKGGEKLFF. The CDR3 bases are TGCAGCGTTAAGGGGGGTGAAAAACTGTTTTTT.